The 32 T cell receptor beta chains listed next were all sequenced from one sample in a study of blood T cell repertoires in COVID-19. Profiling relied on immunoSEQ multiplex PCR, and the TCRdb table lists in-frame clones only, not all of them. Here the sample spans tens of thousands of clones, approximately 83% being singletons. The sample comprised peripheral blood. The receptors shown here come from a human donor in a cohort sampled during active COVID-19.

The chain links TRBV6-1 to TRBJ2-6; 9 nucleotides match TRBD2. The CDR3 runs to 18 residues. The ends lost 4 bases at V and 0 bases at J; junction bases unmatched: 7. CDR1 MNHNS and CDR2 SASEGT come from the germline V gene. In DNA form, the CDR3 reads TGTGCCAGCAGTGGGCTAGCGGGACCTACCTCTGGGGCCAACGTCCTGACTTTC. Protein sequence: CASSGLAGPTSGANVLTF.

This chain links TRBV10-3 with TRBJ1-6; TRBD1 is a possible D gene (5 bases). V dropped 0 bases and J dropped 7 bases, with 16 bases sitting between them. The CDR3 sequence is 17 residues long. CDR1 and CDR2 (germline): ENHRY, SYGVKD. CDR3 in DNA: TGTGCCATCAGTGAGTCTGCGGTTAGGGACTACAATTCACCCCTCCACTTT. Encoded protein: CAISESAVRDYNSPLHF.

This chain joins TRBV7-9 and TRBJ1-5; D is possibly TRBD1 (5 bases). Trimming left V 1 base short and J 4 bases short, with 17 bases between. Germline CDR1 and CDR2: SEHNR and FQNEAQ (reference sequence). CDR3 size: 17 residues. CDR3 region: CASSLGNTGYVNQPQHF. CDR3 coding DNA: TGTGCCAGCAGCTTAGGAAACACAGGCTACGTAAATCAGCCCCAGCATTTT.

The chain uses TRBV11-2 and TRBJ2-1; 8 bases map to TRBD1. Germline assignment: CDR1 SGHAT and CDR2 FQNNGV. The CDR3 is made up of 13 amino acids. V lost 5 bases and J lost 7; bases outside the gene matches: 4. CDR3 region: CASSPGGGNEQFF. CDR3 in DNA: TGTGCCAGCAGCCCAGGGGGCGGGAATGAGCAGTTCTTC.

J is TRBJ2-7 and V is TRBV5-4; no clear D gene. This CDR3 comprises 13 residues. Looked up from germline, CDR1 is SGHNT and CDR2 is YYREEE (reference sequence). Trimming cost V 4 bases and J 2 bases, with 10 bases left between them. CDR3 bases: TGTGCCAGCAGCCCCCAGTCCCCCTACGAGCAGTACTTC. Amino acids: CASSPQSPYEQYF.

The chain links TRBV7-2 to TRBJ1-1; possible D gene TRBD1, 5 bases. Between the trimmed V and J ends, which lost 2 bases and 4 bases, there was a span of 14 bases. The germline V gene encodes CDR1 SGHTA and CDR2 FQGNSA. This CDR3 contains 15 residues. CDR3 region: CASSLRGVQSTEAFF. CDR3 nucleotides: TGTGCCAGCAGCTTACGGGGGGTTCAGAGCACTGAAGCTTTCTTT.

V and J are TRBV28 and TRBJ1-2, with 7 positions matching TRBD1. V shed 6 bases, J shed 8 bases, and the junction held 12 bases outside the gene matches. CDR3 size: 14 residues. Germline-derived CDR1 and CDR2 are MDHEN and SYDVKM. The DNA for the CDR3 is TGTGCCAGCAGGTCAACGTACAGGGGACAGGGCTACACCTTC. It specifies CASRSTYRGQGYTF.

The V gene is TRBV14, the J gene TRBJ2-7, with 11 bases aligning to TRBD2. Germline CDR1 reads SGHDN; CDR2 reads FVKESK. The CDR3 sequence is 16 residues long. Losses at the gene ends were 2 bases for V and 3 bases for J; bases not matched to a gene: 6. The CDR3 coding sequence is TGTGCCAGCAGCCAAAGACTAGCGGGAACCAACTACGAGCAGTACTTC. Translation gives CASSQRLAGTNYEQYF.

The chain carries TRBV30 and TRBJ2-6; perhaps TRBD1 as D (6 bases). V lost 2 bases and J 1 base, leaving 12 bases between the germline ends. This CDR3 is 16 amino acids long. Germline V CDR1 and CDR2: GTSNPN, SVGIG (reference sequence). CDR3 amino acids: CAWSQTRGSGANVLTF. CDR3 nucleotides: TGTGCCTGGAGTCAAACCAGGGGATCTGGGGCCAACGTCCTGACTTTC.

Points on this clone: This sequence may be a read error, since a much larger clone differs from it by one base. The sample has other DNA sequences that encode this CDR3 too. The chain is built from TRBV5-6 and TRBJ2-7; 7 bases are a match to TRBD1. Germline values: CDR1 SGHDT, CDR2 YYEEEE. CDR3 length: 14 residues. J gave up 2 bases and V 0 bases, and 2 bases lay outside the gene matches. Here the CDR3 DNA reads TGTGCCAGCAGCTTGGGGCAGGGGGCCTACGAGCAGTACTTC. It yields the protein CASSLGQGAYEQYF.

The chain recombines TRBV5-1 with TRBJ2-2; 10 nucleotides align to TRBD2. Germline V gene sequence: CDR1 SGHRS, CDR2 YFSETQ. Trimming removed 4 bases from V and 6 bases from J; junction bases left unmatched: 6. The CDR3 extends over 15 amino acids. The CDR3 DNA sequence: TGCGCCAGCAGCAAGACTAGCGGGTTTTCCGGGGAGCTGTTTTTT. Translation gives CASSKTSGFSGELFF. Filled out from reference TRBV5-1 and TRBJ2-2, the complete variable domain reads KAGVTQTPRYLIKTRGQQVTLSCSPISGHRSVSWYQQTPGQGLQFLFEYFSETQRNKGNFPGRFSGRQFSNSRSEMNVSTLELGDSALYLCASSKTSGFSGELFFGEGSRLTVL.

The rearrangement joins TRBV27 to TRBJ2-5, with 7 nucleotides matching TRBD2. V gave up 6 bases and J gave up 4 bases; unmatched junction bases: 11. Germline V gene sequence: CDR1 MNHEY, CDR2 SMNVEV (reference sequence). The CDR3 is 15 residues long. CDR3 residues: CASSRLAEGSETQYF. The DNA for the CDR3 is TGTGCCAGCAGCAGACTAGCAGAAGGGTCAGAGACCCAGTACTTC.

The rearrangement uses TRBV18 and TRBJ1-4; 7 bases are shared with TRBD1. The length of the CDR3 is 14 residues. CDR1 is KGHSH, CDR2 LQKENI, per germline. V lost 3 bases, J lost 7 bases, and 5 bases stayed unmatched. The CDR3 region has the DNA TGTGCCAGCTCACCGGGGACAGCGTTTGAAAAACTGTTTTTT. Protein: CASSPGTAFEKLFF.

The chain uses TRBV5-3 and TRBJ2-7; TRBD2 matches at 8 bases. TRBV5-3 is designated an ORF whose function remains uncertain. The J segment lost 3 bases and the V segment lost 2 bases, leaving 7 bases of the junction unmatched. The CDR3 consists of 15 residues. The CDR3 sequence: CARSFSLAEFYEQYF. In nucleotides, the CDR3 is TGTGCCAGAAGCTTCTCACTAGCGGAGTTCTACGAGCAGTACTTC.

V usage is TRBV24-1 and J usage is TRBJ2-2, with 15 bases identical to TRBD2. Trimming at V came to 3 bases and at J to 1 base, leaving 5 bases not matched to a gene. CDR3 length: 19 residues. Germline assignment: CDR1 KGHDR and CDR2 SFDVKD. CDR3 protein: CATSDLPGLAGGNTGELFF. DNA of the CDR3: TGTGCCACCAGTGATCTCCCGGGACTAGCGGGAGGGAACACCGGGGAGCTGTTTTTT.

The chain combines TRBV28 with TRBJ2-1; the match to TRBD2 covers 10 bases. The germline V gene has CDR1 MDHEN and CDR2 SYDVKM. Germline trimming cut 3 bases from V and 8 bases from J; bases unmatched to any gene: 7. The CDR3 spans 15 residues. The CDR3 protein is CASSFEREGRDEQFF. The CDR3, as DNA: TGTGCCAGCAGTTTCGAGCGGGAGGGCCGCGATGAGCAGTTCTTC.

This sequence joins TRBV9 and TRBJ2-7, with D uncertain. The CDR3 totals 14 residues. Per the germline V gene, CDR1 is SGDLS and CDR2 is YYNGEE. Trimming removed 0 bases at V and 1 base at J, with 8 bases between. CDR3 DNA: TGTGCCAGCAGCGTAGCTCCAGAATCCTACGAGCAGTACTTC. Protein product: CASSVAPESYEQYF.

The chain recombines TRBV27 with TRBJ1-1; TRBD1 might be the D (5 bases). Deletions cut 4 bases from V and 3 bases from J, with 15 bases between. CDR1 is MNHEY, CDR2 SMNVEV, per germline (reference sequence). The CDR3 totals 15 residues. CDR3 in amino acids: CASSSPGERDTEAFF. The DNA for the CDR3 is TGTGCCAGCAGTTCTCCGGGGGAAAGGGACACTGAAGCTTTCTTT.

The genes are TRBV7-8 and TRBJ1-4; 7 bases are a match to TRBD1. The CDR3 length is 14 residues. V lost 3 bases and J lost 8; bases outside the gene matches: 6. The V gene's germline CDR1 is SGHVS and CDR2 FQNEAQ. The CDR3 nucleotides are TGTGCCAGCAGCTTGGCAGGGGGAGGAGAAAAACTGTTTTTT. Protein sequence: CASSLAGGGEKLFF. Filled out from reference TRBV7-8 and TRBJ1-4, the complete variable domain reads GAGVSQSPRYKVAKRGQDVALRCDPISGHVSLFWYQQALGQGPEFLTYFQNEAQLDKSGLPSDRFFAERPEGSVSTLKIQRTQQEDSAVYLCASSLAGGGEKLFFGSGTQLSVL.

V usage is TRBV7-8 and J usage is TRBJ1-6; 7 bases are a match to TRBD1. The CDR3 is made up of 20 amino acids. V lost 1 base to trimming and J lost 4 bases; unmatched junction nucleotides: 16. Germline V gene data show CDR1 as SGHVS and CDR2 as FQNEAQ. The CDR3 sequence is CASSLGGDSASLGYNSPLHF. CDR3 sequence (DNA): TGTGCCAGCAGCTTAGGGGGGGACAGCGCCTCTCTTGGGTATAATTCACCCCTCCACTTT.

The chain combines TRBV18 with TRBJ1-2, with a tentative D call TRBD1 (6 bases). The CDR3 is 12 amino acids. Germline V CDR1 and CDR2: KGHSH, LQKENI. With 3 bases removed from V and 6 bases from J, the gap between germline ends came to 8 bases. The CDR3 reads CASSPDRNGYTF. DNA for the CDR3: TGTGCCAGCTCACCCGACAGGAATGGCTACACCTTC.

This chain joins TRBV27 and TRBJ2-1, with TRBD1 matching over 7 bases. V was pared by 8 bases and J by 5 bases, with 3 bases of the junction left unmatched. CDR3 length: 12 amino acids. From germline, CDR1 is MNHEY and CDR2 SMNVEV (reference sequence). CDR3 sequence (DNA): TGTGCCAGCCAGGGACAGAACAATGAGCAGTTCTTC. Encoded protein: CASQGQNNEQFF.

The CDR3 DNA reads as TGCGCCAGCAGCTCGGGGGACAGGGCTGTCAATGAGCAGTTCTTC. Translated, it gives CASSSGDRAVNEQFF. This chain connects TRBV5-1 to TRBJ2-1; 9 bases line up with TRBD1. V trimming: 3 bases; J trimming: 6 bases; junction bases outside the gene matches: 7. Looked up from germline, CDR1 is SGHRS and CDR2 is YFSETQ. The CDR3 has 15 residues.

The gene calls are TRBV28 and TRBJ2-1; 8 positions agree with TRBD2. Germline V CDR1 and CDR2: MDHEN, SYDVKM. The J segment lost 7 bases and the V segment lost 4 bases, leaving 6 bases of the junction unmatched. The CDR3 is 14 amino acids. CDR3 sequence: CASSYRGGENEQFF. The CDR3 DNA follows: TGTGCCAGCAGTTACCGGGGGGGAGAGAATGAGCAGTTCTTC.

V gene TRBV7-3 combines with J gene TRBJ2-2; TRBD2 agrees at 8 bases. The CDR3 is made up of 14 amino acids. CDR1 and CDR2 from the germline V gene are SGHTA and FQGTGA. V was clipped by 5 bases and J by 6 bases; unmatched bases: 5. CDR3 nucleotide sequence: TGTGCCAGCAGCCCACGCGGGGGGCCCGGGGAGCTGTTTTTT. Amino acids: CASSPRGGPGELFF. Full variable domain (missing parts from reference TRBV7-3 and TRBJ2-2): GAGVSQTPSNKVTEKGKYVELRCDPISGHTALYWYRQSLGQGPEFLIYFQGTGAADDSGLPNDRFFAVRPEGSVSTLKIQRTERGDSAVYLCASSPRGGPGELFFGEGSRLTVL.

The V gene is TRBV6-1, the J gene TRBJ2-3; 11 bases fit TRBD2. CDR1 and CDR2 from the germline V gene are MNHNS and SASEGT. This CDR3 is built from 16 residues. V lost 6 bases and J lost 4; bases outside the gene matches: 9. This CDR3 reads CASREISGRAADTQYF. The CDR3 nucleotides are TGTGCCAGCAGGGAAATTAGCGGGAGGGCCGCAGATACGCAGTATTTT.

The rearrangement links TRBV28 to TRBJ2-7; 8 nucleotides match TRBD2. This CDR3 region has 16 residues. Germline CDR1 MDHEN, CDR2 SYDVKM. The V segment lost 6 bases and the J segment 7 bases; nucleotides outside the gene matches: 17. CDR3 region: CASRTAGTRSFPEQYF. The CDR3 nucleotides are TGTGCCAGCAGAACCGCCGGGACTAGGTCCTTCCCGGAGCAGTACTTC.

The rearrangement links TRBV15 to TRBJ1-2; 11 bases are a match to TRBD1. The J segment lost 4 bases and the V segment lost 1 base, leaving 2 bases of the junction unmatched. The CDR3 sequence is 15 residues long. The germline gives CDR1 LNHNV, CDR2 YYDKDF (reference sequence). The CDR3 loop reads CATSRGGQGVYGYTF. The CDR3 bases are TGTGCCACCAGCAGAGGGGGACAGGGGGTCTATGGCTACACCTTC.

This clone was seen just once. The chain couples TRBV5-1 to TRBJ1-2; the match to TRBD1 covers 8 bases. Germline V gives CDR1 SGHRS, CDR2 YFSETQ. V shed 5 bases and J 4 bases; nucleotides not matched to a gene: 7. The CDR3 totals 14 residues. The CDR3 loop reads CASRRGQESYGYTF. The CDR3, as DNA: TGCGCCAGCAGACGGGGACAGGAAAGCTATGGCTACACCTTC.

The chain links TRBV6-5 to TRBJ1-5, with 7 bases lining up with TRBD1. The germline V gene has CDR1 MNHEY and CDR2 SVGAGI. CDR3 size: 13 residues. The J segment lost 4 bases and the V segment lost 5 bases, leaving 2 bases of the junction unmatched. The CDR3 sequence: CASSRDSNQPQHF. The CDR3 coding sequence is TGTGCCAGCAGTCGGGACAGTAATCAGCCCCAGCATTTT.

This clone has just a few counts. V is TRBV6-4 and J is TRBJ2-7, with 9 bases fitting TRBD1. This CDR3 is 13 amino acids long. Trimming took 11 bases from V and 5 from J; bases not matched to a gene: 10. CDR1 is MRHNA and CDR2 is SNTAGT in the germline V gene. CDR3 sequence (DNA): TGTGCCGAAGGGACAGGGTTATCTAACGAGCAGTACTTC. This translates into CAEGTGLSNEQYF.

The genes are TRBV15 and TRBJ2-7; D may be TRBD2 (5 bases). The V gene lost 0 bases and the J gene lost 2 bases, with 11 bases spanning the gap. Looked up from germline, CDR1 is LNHNV and CDR2 is YYDKDF (reference sequence). This CDR3 contains 15 residues. CDR3 loop: CATSRESGGAYEQYF. CDR3 DNA sequence: TGTGCCACCAGCAGAGAAAGTGGAGGAGCCTACGAGCAGTACTTC.